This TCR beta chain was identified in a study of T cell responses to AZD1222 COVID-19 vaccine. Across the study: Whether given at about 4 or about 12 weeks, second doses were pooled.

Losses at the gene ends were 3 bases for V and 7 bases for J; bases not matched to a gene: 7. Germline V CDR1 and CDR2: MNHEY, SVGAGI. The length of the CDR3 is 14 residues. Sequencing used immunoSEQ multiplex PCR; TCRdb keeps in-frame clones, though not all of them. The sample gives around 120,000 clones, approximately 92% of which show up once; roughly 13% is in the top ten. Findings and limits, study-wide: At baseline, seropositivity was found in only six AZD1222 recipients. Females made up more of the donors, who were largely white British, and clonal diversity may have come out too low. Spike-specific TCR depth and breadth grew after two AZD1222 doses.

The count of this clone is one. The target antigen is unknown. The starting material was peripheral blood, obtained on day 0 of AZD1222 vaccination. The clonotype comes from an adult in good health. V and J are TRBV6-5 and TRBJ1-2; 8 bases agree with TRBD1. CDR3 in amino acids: CASSYSGQGVGYTF. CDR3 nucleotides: TGTGCCAGCAGTTATTCTGGACAGGGTGTTGGCTACACCTTC.